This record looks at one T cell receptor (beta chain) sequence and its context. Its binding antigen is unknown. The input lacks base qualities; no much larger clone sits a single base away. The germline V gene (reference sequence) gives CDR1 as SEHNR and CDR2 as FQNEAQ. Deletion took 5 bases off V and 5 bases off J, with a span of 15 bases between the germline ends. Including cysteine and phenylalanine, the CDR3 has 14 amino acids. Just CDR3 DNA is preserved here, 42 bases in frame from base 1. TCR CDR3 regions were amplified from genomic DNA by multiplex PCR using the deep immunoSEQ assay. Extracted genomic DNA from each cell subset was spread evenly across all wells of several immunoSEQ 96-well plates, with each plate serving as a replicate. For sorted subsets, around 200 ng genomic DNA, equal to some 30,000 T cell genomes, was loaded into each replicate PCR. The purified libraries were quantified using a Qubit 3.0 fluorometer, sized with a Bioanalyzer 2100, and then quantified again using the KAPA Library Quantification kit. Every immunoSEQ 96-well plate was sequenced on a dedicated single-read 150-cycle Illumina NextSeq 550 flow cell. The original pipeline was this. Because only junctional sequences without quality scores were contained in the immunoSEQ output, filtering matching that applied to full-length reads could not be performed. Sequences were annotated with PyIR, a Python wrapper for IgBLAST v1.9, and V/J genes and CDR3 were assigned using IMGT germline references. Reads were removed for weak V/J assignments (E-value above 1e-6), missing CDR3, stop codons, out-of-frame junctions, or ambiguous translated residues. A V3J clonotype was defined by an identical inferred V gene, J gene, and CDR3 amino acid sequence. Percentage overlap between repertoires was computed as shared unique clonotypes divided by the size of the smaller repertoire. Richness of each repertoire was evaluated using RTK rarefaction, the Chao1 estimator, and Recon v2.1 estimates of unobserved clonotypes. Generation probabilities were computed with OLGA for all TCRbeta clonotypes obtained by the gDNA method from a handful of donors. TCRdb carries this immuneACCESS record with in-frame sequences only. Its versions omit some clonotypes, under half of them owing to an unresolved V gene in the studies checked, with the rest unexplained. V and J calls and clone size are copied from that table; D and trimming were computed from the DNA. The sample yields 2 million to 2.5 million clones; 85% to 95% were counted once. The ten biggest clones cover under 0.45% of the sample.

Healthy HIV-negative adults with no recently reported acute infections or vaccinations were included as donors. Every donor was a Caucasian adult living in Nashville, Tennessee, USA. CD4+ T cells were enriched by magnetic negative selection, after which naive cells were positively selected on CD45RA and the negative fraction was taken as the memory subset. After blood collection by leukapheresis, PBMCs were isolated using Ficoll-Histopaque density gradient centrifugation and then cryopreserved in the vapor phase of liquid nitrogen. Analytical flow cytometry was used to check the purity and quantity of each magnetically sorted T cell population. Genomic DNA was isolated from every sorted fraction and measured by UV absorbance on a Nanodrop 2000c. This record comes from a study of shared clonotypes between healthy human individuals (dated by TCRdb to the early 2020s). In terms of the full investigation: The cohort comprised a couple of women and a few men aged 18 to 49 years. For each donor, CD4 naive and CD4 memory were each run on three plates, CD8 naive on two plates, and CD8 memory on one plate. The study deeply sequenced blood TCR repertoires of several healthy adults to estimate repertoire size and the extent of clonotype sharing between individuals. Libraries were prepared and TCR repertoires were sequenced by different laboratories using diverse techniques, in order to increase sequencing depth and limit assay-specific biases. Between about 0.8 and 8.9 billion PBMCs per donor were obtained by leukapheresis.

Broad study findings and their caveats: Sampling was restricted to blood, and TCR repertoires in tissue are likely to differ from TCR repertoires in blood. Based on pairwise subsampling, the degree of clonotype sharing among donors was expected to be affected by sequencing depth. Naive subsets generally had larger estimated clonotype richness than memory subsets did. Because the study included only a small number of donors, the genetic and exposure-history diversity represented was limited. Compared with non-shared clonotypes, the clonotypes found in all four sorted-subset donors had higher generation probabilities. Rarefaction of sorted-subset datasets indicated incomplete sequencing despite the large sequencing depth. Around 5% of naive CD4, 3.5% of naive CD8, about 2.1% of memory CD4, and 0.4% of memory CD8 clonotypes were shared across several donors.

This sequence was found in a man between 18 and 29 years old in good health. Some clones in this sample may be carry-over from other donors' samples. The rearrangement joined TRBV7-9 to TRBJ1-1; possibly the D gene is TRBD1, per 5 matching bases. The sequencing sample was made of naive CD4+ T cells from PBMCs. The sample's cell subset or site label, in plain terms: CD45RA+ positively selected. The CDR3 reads CASSPGPGVTEAFF. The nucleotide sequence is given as TGTGCCAGCAGCCCCGGCCCGGGGGTAACTGAAGCTTTCTTT.